This TCR beta chain was profiled in a study of T cell clonotyping in hematopoietic cell transplantation. Germline CDR1 reads SQVTM; CDR2 reads ANQGSEA. J lost 7 bases, V lost 1 base, and 11 bases had no gene match. This CDR3 contains 15 residues. This clone was observed a few times. Some clones are missing from TCRdb's copy, which holds only in-frame ones; the method was immunoSEQ multiplex PCR. The sample lists around 6,100 clones, 32% occurring once. This sequence was found in a female patient aged 50 to 65 who had an allogeneic stem cell transplant from an unrelated donor, so the T cells may come from the graft donor. Some clones in this sample may be carry-over from other donors' samples. The chain is built from TRBV29-1 and TRBJ1-2; 8 bases are shared with TRBD1. The sample here was peripheral blood mononuclear cells, taken 30 days after allogeneic stem cell transplant. CDR3 in DNA: TGCAGCGTTGAAGCGGACAGGGTGGGAGGAGGTGGCTACACCTTC. The encoded protein is CSVEADRVGGGGYTF.